One and the same sample provided the 29 T cell receptor beta chains below, sequenced in a study of blood T cell repertoires in COVID-19. Measured with immunoSEQ multiplex PCR; TCRdb has only the in-frame clones, and not every one. There are 200,000 to 250,000 clones in the sample; 70% to 90% occur only once, and approximately 2.1% lies in the top ten. The specimen sequenced was peripheral blood. Receptors were obtained from a woman aged 40 to 50 who had recovered from COVID-19.

The CDR3, as DNA: TGTGCCAGCAGTTTGGACAGCACTAACTATGGCTACACCTTC. Translation gives CASSLDSTNYGYTF. The chain has TRBV2 and TRBJ1-2; D is possibly TRBD1 (6 bases). Germline CDR1 SNHLY, CDR2 FYNNEI. Trimming took 5 bases from V and 0 from J, leaving 10 bases between them. The CDR3 spans 14 residues. Variable domain in full (rest from reference TRBV2 and TRBJ1-2): EPEVTQTPSHQVTQMGQEVILRCVPISNHLYFYWYRQILGQKVEFLVSFYNNEISEKSEIFDDQFSVERPDGSNFTLKIRSTKLEDSAMYFCASSLDSTNYGYTFGSGTRLTVV.

The chain recombines TRBV29-1 with TRBJ1-3; TRBD1 matches at 7 bases. The J segment lost 2 bases and the V segment lost 7 bases, leaving 5 bases of the junction unmatched. This CDR3 has 13 amino acids. Germline V CDR1 and CDR2: SQVTM, ANQGSEA. Here the CDR3 reads CSAGGTAGNTIYF. The DNA of the CDR3 is TGCAGCGCTGGGGGGACAGCTGGAAACACCATATATTTT.

This chain joins TRBV6-1 and TRBJ1-1, with 7 bases aligning to TRBD1. The CDR3 extends over 16 amino acids. The junction had 11 bases not matched to a gene; V was cut back by 1 base and J by 6 bases. Germline V CDR1 and CDR2: MNHNS, SASEGT. Here the CDR3 reads CASSEERQGSGPEAFF. The DNA of the CDR3 is TGTGCCAGCAGTGAAGAGAGACAGGGTTCGGGGCCTGAAGCTTTCTTT.

This clone appeared a few times. The genes are TRBV11-3 and TRBJ1-3; 7 bases match TRBD1. Germline V gene lookup returns CDR1 SGHNT and CDR2 YENEEA. The V segment lost 2 bases and the J segment 0 bases; nucleotides outside the gene matches: 4. This CDR3 region has 16 residues. The CDR3 spells CASSLIGGSSGNTIYF. In DNA, the CDR3 is TGTGCCAGCAGCTTAATAGGGGGCAGCTCTGGAAACACCATATATTTT.

Only a few counts were recorded for this clone. A junction boundary mismatches the germline segment, possibly from a read error. The V and J genes are TRBV18 and TRBJ2-4; 9 nucleotides line up with TRBD1. The CDR3 has 14 amino acids. CDR1 is KGHSH and CDR2 is LQKENI in the germline V gene. The CDR3 protein is CASSPQGAQDIQYF. The CDR3 region has the DNA TGTGCCAGCTCCCCACAGGGGGCGCAGGACATTCAGTACTTC.

A single count supports this clone. The genes are TRBV5-5 and TRBJ2-1; 9 bases agree with TRBD1. From germline, CDR1 is SGHKS and CDR2 YYEKEE (reference sequence). There are 17 residues in the CDR3. The V and J ends lost 4 bases and 6 bases, in that order; junction bases with no gene match: 14. CDR3 residues: CASSQILDRGLGNEQFF. The CDR3 DNA reads as TGTGCCAGCAGCCAGATATTGGACAGGGGTTTAGGCAATGAGCAGTTCTTC.

The chain carries TRBV20-1 and TRBJ1-6; D is undetermined. The germline V gene encodes CDR1 DFQATT and CDR2 SNEGSKA (reference sequence). This CDR3 is built from 16 residues. V was pared by 3 bases and J by 0 bases, with 12 bases between. The CDR3 DNA sequence: TGCAGTGCTAGTAGACTACAGAGCTCCTATAATTCACCCCTCCACTTT. Encoded protein: CSASRLQSSYNSPLHF.

The chain recombines TRBV7-3 with TRBJ2-3; the match to TRBD2 covers 10 bases. The V gene's germline CDR1 is SGHTA and CDR2 FQGTGA. V shed 3 bases and J 3 bases; nucleotides not matched to a gene: 3. This CDR3 spans 15 amino acids. DNA of the CDR3: TGTGCCAGCAGCTTTAGCGGGAGGACAACAGATACGCAGTATTTT. Translated: CASSFSGRTTDTQYF.

In DNA form, the CDR3 reads TGTGCCAGCTCACCCCAAGGGAGGGAAAAACTGTTTTTT. This codes for CASSPQGREKLFF. V is TRBV18 and J is TRBJ1-4; D remains ambiguous. Trimming took off 3 bases at V and 8 bases at J, with 10 bases between the two ends. Per the germline V gene, CDR1 is KGHSH and CDR2 is LQKENI. CDR3 length: 13 amino acids.

This clone has only one observation. The chain has TRBV4-3 and TRBJ2-7; TRBD1 aligns across 8 bases. This CDR3 has 15 amino acids. With 1 base clipped from V and 2 bases from J, the junction kept 4 bases outside the gene matches. Germline-derived CDR1 and CDR2 are LGHNA and YSLEER. The CDR3 sequence is CASSQVPTGAYEQYF. Here the CDR3 DNA reads TGCGCCAGCAGCCAAGTACCGACAGGGGCCTACGAGCAGTACTTC.

This clone was counted a few times. The rearrangement uses TRBV5-6 and TRBJ2-1; D is unclear. Germline lookup yields CDR1 SGHDT and CDR2 YYEEEE. With 0 bases removed from V and 4 bases from J, the gap between germline ends came to 11 bases. The CDR3 consists of 15 residues. This CDR3 reads CASSLVMSSYNEQFF. The CDR3 DNA follows: TGTGCCAGCAGCTTGGTGATGAGCTCATACAATGAGCAGTTCTTC.

This rearrangement joins TRBV18 to TRBJ2-2; TRBD1 might be the D (7 bases). The CDR3 runs 13 residues. Between the trimmed V and J ends, which lost 10 bases and 5 bases, there was a span of 14 bases. The germline CDR1 and CDR2 sequences are KGHSH and LQKENI. The CDR3 sequence: CATGGGRTGELFF. The CDR3 DNA reads as TGTGCCACCGGAGGGGGCAGGACCGGGGAGCTGTTTTTT.

The V gene is TRBV30, the J gene TRBJ1-2, with 7 positions matching TRBD1. Trimming at V came to 3 bases and at J to 2 bases, leaving 6 bases not matched to a gene. CDR1 and CDR2 from the germline V gene are GTSNPN and SVGIG (reference sequence). This CDR3 has 14 residues. The DNA for the CDR3 is TGTGCCTGGAGAGCCCCAGGGGGAAACTATGGCTACACCTTC. It specifies CAWRAPGGNYGYTF.

The V call is TRBV10-2, the J call TRBJ1-2; D not resolved. The germline V and J ends were trimmed by 3 bases and 1 base, with 15 bases remaining between them. This CDR3 comprises 16 residues. Germline V gives CDR1 WSHSY, CDR2 SAAADI. DNA for the CDR3: TGCGCCAGCAGTGAAAAGGCAGGTGGCTTTAACTATGGCTACACCTTC. It specifies CASSEKAGGFNYGYTF.

The chain's CDR3 is CASSLTAATNEQFF. As DNA, the CDR3 is TGTGCCAGCAGCTTAACAGCGGCCACGAATGAGCAGTTCTTC. This sequence joins TRBV7-3 and TRBJ2-1, with D possibly being TRBD2 (5 bases). V shed 0 bases and J shed 7 bases, with 10 bases lying between them. CDR3 length equals 14 residues. Per germline, CDR1 SGHTA and CDR2 FQGTGA.

This chain connects TRBV20-1 to TRBJ2-7; possibly TRBD1 for D (5 bases). This CDR3 is 15 amino acids long. Deletions cut 3 bases from V and 4 bases from J, with 19 bases between. The germline CDR1 and CDR2 sequences are DFQATT and SNEGSKA (reference sequence). The CDR3 protein is CSASRRSAGRYEQYF. CDR3 nucleotide sequence: TGCAGTGCTAGTCGTCGTTCCGCAGGGCGGTACGAGCAGTACTTC.

The gene calls are TRBV28 and TRBJ2-5, with 8 nucleotides matching TRBD1. The germline CDR1 and CDR2 sequences are MDHEN and SYDVKM. This CDR3 spans 13 amino acids. V lost 3 bases and J lost 5; bases outside the gene matches: 2. The CDR3 sequence: CASSFRQGETQYF. The CDR3 nucleotides are TGTGCCAGCAGTTTTCGACAGGGGGAGACCCAGTACTTC.

The rearrangement uses TRBV19 and TRBJ2-1; 8 nucleotides line up with TRBD2. V lost 4 bases, J lost 15 bases, and 11 bases stayed unmatched. The germline CDR1 and CDR2 sequences are LNHDA and SQIVND (reference sequence). The CDR3 consists of 13 residues. The CDR3 DNA reads TGTGCCAGTAGTACAACCGGGACTAGGGTGTCGTTCTTC. Protein: CASSTTGTRVSFF.

The chain is built from TRBV28 and TRBJ1-3, with 8 bases fitting TRBD1. The CDR3 has 15 residues. The germline CDR1 and CDR2 sequences are MDHEN and SYDVKM. The V and J ends lost 8 bases and 5 bases, in that order; junction bases with no gene match: 11. CDR3 residues: CASESRRGQRNTIYF. In nucleotides, the CDR3 is TGTGCCAGCGAGTCTCGCAGGGGGCAGAGAAACACCATATATTTT.

V usage is TRBV28 and J usage is TRBJ1-6; no clear D gene. This CDR3 contains 15 residues. Trimming pared 5 bases from V and 10 bases from J, leaving 18 bases between. Germline assignment: CDR1 MDHEN and CDR2 SYDVKM. CDR3 region: CASSIGREGRSPLHF. The CDR3 region has the DNA TGTGCCAGCAGTATAGGACGGGAAGGGAGGTCACCCCTCCACTTT.

This clone has only a few counts. The CDR3 is CASSDRTGPNYGYTF. The CDR3 DNA follows: TGTGCCAGCAGTGATAGGACAGGACCTAACTATGGCTACACCTTC. The V gene is TRBV2, the J gene TRBJ1-2, with TRBD1 identical over 7 bases. This CDR3 is 15 amino acids long. From germline, CDR1 is SNHLY and CDR2 FYNNEI. The ends lost 3 bases at V and 0 bases at J; junction bases unmatched: 4.

The chain links TRBV9 to TRBJ2-3; 7 nucleotides agree with TRBD2. V lost 4 bases and J lost 1; bases outside the gene matches: 6. The CDR3 totals 15 residues. In germline, CDR1 is SGDLS, CDR2 YYNGEE. The CDR3 coding sequence is TGTGCCAGCAGCCCACTCCTAGCGGGCACAGATACGCAGTATTTT. Its protein is CASSPLLAGTDTQYF.

Only a few counts were recorded for this clone. CDR3 amino acids: CASSQAGQGSYGYTF. The CDR3 DNA follows: TGTGCCAGCAGCCAAGCGGGACAGGGAAGCTATGGCTACACCTTC. The chain uses TRBV4-2 and TRBJ1-2; 9 nucleotides line up with TRBD1. The CDR3 loop spans 15 amino acids. Germline CDR1 LGHNA, CDR2 YNFKEQ. V lost 1 base, J lost 4 bases, and 4 bases stayed unmatched.

The CDR3 spells CASSSSGRGETQYF. The CDR3 DNA is TGCGCCAGCAGCTCCTCTGGGAGGGGAGAGACCCAGTACTTC. The rearrangement links TRBV5-1 to TRBJ2-5; 7 bases map to TRBD2. Looked up from germline, CDR1 is SGHRS and CDR2 is YFSETQ. The CDR3 is 14 amino acids. Trimming at V came to 3 bases and at J to 4 bases, leaving 6 bases not matched to a gene. The variable domain in full, with the rest retrieved from reference TRBV5-1 and TRBJ2-5, is KAGVTQTPRYLIKTRGQQVTLSCSPISGHRSVSWYQQTPGQGLQFLFEYFSETQRNKGNFPGRFSGRQFSNSRSEMNVSTLELGDSALYLCASSSSGRGETQYFGPGTRLLVL.

This chain joins TRBV19 and TRBJ1-5; D perhaps matches TRBD1 (5 bases). Germline values: CDR1 LNHDA, CDR2 SQIVND (reference sequence). V gave up 7 bases and J gave up 2 bases, with 15 bases separating them. The CDR3 extends over 15 amino acids. The CDR3 region is CASTGGSSGNQPQHF. CDR3 DNA: TGTGCCAGTACCGGGGGGTCCTCAGGCAATCAGCCCCAGCATTTT.

This rearrangement joins TRBV6-6 to TRBJ2-3, with a possible D match to TRBD2 (5 bases). The CDR3 contains 13 residues. Trimming cost V 5 bases and J 3 bases, with 9 bases left between them. Germline CDR1 reads MNHNY; CDR2 reads SVGAGI (reference sequence). In DNA, the CDR3 is TGTGCCAGCAGTGGAGAGGGAACAGATACGCAGTATTTT. Residues: CASSGEGTDTQYF.

Worth noting for this clone: Different DNA sequences within this sample yield the same CDR3. V gene TRBV6-5 combines with J gene TRBJ2-7; TRBD1 agrees at 9 bases. Germline values: CDR1 MNHEY, CDR2 SVGAGI. With V trimmed by 2 bases and J by 2 bases, 1 base remained unmatched. The CDR3 has 14 residues. CDR3: CASSYDRGAYEQYF. CDR3 sequence (DNA): TGTGCCAGCAGTTACGACAGGGGGGCCTACGAGCAGTACTTC.

The chain carries TRBV21-1 and TRBJ1-1. TRBV21-1 is listed as a pseudogene. The CDR3 covers 15 residues. Written as DNA, the CDR3 is TGTGCCAGCAGCCATCGGAGAGGGTCGGTCACTGAAGCTTTCTTT. Its protein is CASSHRRGSVTEAFF.

The chain uses TRBV7-9 and TRBJ1-6; TRBD1 might be the D (5 bases). V shed 1 base and J shed 5 bases, with 9 bases lying between them. Germline assignment: CDR1 SEHNR and CDR2 FQNEAQ (reference sequence). CDR3 length: 15 amino acids. CDR3 coding DNA: TGTGCCAGCAGCTTAGATACAGGAGATAATTCACCCCTCCACTTT. The encoded protein is CASSLDTGDNSPLHF.